Listed here are 14 T cell receptor beta chains from one sample, sequenced in a study of T cells expressing NK-cell markers. TCRdb reprocessed the 5' RACE reads and reports one entry per CDR3 protein, with no DNA. This sample's table has 500,000 to 600,000 distinct CDR3 sequences. Specimen: blood T cells: a sorted CD56 or NKG2C T cell subset, CD4+ or CD8+ T cells, or bulk PBMC T cells (not recorded which). All receptors come from a man between 18 and 35 years old in good health.

V is TRBV11-2 and J is TRBJ2-4; checking the TCRdb D call of TRBD2 is not possible without DNA. CDR3 length: 16 residues. Per germline, CDR1 SGHAT and CDR2 FQNNGV. This CDR3 is CASTAVPGHPRNIQYF.

Here the CDR3 reads CASSQGTDVRGGPSSYNEQFF. The V gene is TRBV4-1, the J gene TRBJ2-1; without DNA, the TCRdb call of TRBD1 cannot be checked. Germline V CDR1 and CDR2: MGHRA, YSYEKL. The CDR3 is 21 residues long.

The rearrangement links TRBV27 to TRBJ2-7; lacking DNA, the TRBD2 call made by TCRdb goes unchecked. CDR3 length: 15 amino acids. Germline V CDR1 and CDR2: MNHEY, SMNVEV (reference sequence). The chain's CDR3 is CASSLFRGWTHEQYF.

The chain is built from TRBV20-1 and TRBJ1-2; TCRdb picks TRBD1, but there is no DNA to check that call. Germline CDR1 DFQATT, CDR2 SNEGSKA (reference sequence). The CDR3 totals 14 residues. This chain's CDR3 is CSARVGQGIDGYTF.

This sequence joins TRBV6-2 or TRBV6-3 and TRBJ2-3; the D call of TRBD1 rests on TCRdb alone, since no DNA is present to check it. This CDR3 contains 15 residues. Germline-derived CDR1 and CDR2 are MNHEY and SVGEGT. CDR3 sequence: CASSYWGRSTDTQYF.

This rearrangement joins TRBV12-3 or TRBV12-4 to TRBJ1-3. The CDR3 has 14 residues. CDR3 residues: CASSLDGSGNTIYF.

The chain recombines TRBV18 with TRBJ1-1. This CDR3 has 13 amino acids. Germline-derived CDR1 and CDR2 are KGHSH and LQKENI. The CDR3 region is CASSPPARREAFF.

The chain uses TRBV6-4 and TRBJ1-6; with no DNA, the TCRdb D assignment of TRBD1 cannot be verified. The CDR3 loop spans 14 amino acids. Germline assignment: CDR1 MRHNA and CDR2 SNTAGT. The CDR3 protein is CASSTGTENSPLHF.

V usage is TRBV11-2 and J usage is TRBJ1-2; TCRdb's D call of TRBD1 is untestable without DNA. Germline V gene sequence: CDR1 SGHAT, CDR2 FQNNGV. CDR3 length: 14 residues. The CDR3: CASSLAGRPYGYTF.

The J gene is TRBJ2-3, the V gene TRBV28. The CDR3 is 12 residues long. CDR1 and CDR2 (germline): MDHEN, SYDVKM. Here the CDR3 reads CASIGDTDTQYF.

The rearrangement links TRBV15 to TRBJ2-1; TCRdb outputs TRBD1, but without DNA this stays unchecked. The CDR3 contains 14 residues. Germline values: CDR1 LNHNV, CDR2 YYDKDF (reference sequence). CDR3: CATSSDRGVDEQFF.

V and J are TRBV20-1 and TRBJ2-1; TCRdb gives TRBD1 as the D gene, but with no DNA this cannot be confirmed. The CDR3 extends over 18 amino acids. Germline loops: CDR1 DFQATT, CDR2 SNEGSKA (reference sequence). CDR3 sequence: CSAREATGTHIYGNEQFF.

Here the CDR3 reads CASSLAAGTGVPYGYTF. V gene TRBV7-2 combines with J gene TRBJ1-2; TCRdb returns TRBD1, unconfirmable since there is no DNA. This CDR3 has 17 residues. Germline V CDR1 and CDR2: SGHTA, FQGNSA.

The J gene is TRBJ2-5, the V gene TRBV5-1; as DNA is missing, the TRBD2 call by TCRdb cannot be tested. Germline CDR1 SGHRS, CDR2 YFSETQ. The CDR3 contains 17 residues. The CDR3 protein is CASRGGFARTTLETQYF.